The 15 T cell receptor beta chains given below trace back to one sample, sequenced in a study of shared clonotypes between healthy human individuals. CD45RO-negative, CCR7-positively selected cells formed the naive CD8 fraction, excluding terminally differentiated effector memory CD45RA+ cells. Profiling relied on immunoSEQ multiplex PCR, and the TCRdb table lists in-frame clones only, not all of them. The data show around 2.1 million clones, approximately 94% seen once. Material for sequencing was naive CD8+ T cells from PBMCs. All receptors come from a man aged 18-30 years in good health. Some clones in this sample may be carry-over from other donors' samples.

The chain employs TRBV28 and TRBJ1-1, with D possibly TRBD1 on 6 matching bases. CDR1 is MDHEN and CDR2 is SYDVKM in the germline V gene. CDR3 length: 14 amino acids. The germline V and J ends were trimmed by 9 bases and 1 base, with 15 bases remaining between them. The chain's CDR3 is CASDDRLSNTEAFF. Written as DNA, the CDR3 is TGTGCCAGTGATGACAGGCTATCGAACACTGAAGCTTTCTTT.

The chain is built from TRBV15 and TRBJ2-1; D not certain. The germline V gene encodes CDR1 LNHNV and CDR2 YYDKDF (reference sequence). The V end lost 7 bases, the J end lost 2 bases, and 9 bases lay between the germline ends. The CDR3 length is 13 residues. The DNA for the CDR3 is TGTGCCACCATGAACAGCCCCTACAATGAGCAGTTCTTC. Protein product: CATMNSPYNEQFF.

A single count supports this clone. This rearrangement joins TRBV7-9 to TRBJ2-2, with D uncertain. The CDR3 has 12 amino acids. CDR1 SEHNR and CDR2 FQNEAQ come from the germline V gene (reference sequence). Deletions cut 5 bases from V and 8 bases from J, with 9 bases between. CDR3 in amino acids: CASSHTGGELFF. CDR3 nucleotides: TGTGCCAGCAGCCACACCGGAGGGGAGCTGTTTTTT.

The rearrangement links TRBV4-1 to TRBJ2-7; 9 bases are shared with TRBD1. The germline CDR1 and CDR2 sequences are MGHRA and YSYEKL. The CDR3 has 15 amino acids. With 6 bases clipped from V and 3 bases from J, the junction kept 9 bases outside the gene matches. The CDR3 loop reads CASRVGAGQGYEQYF. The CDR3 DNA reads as TGCGCCAGCAGGGTAGGGGCGGGACAGGGCTACGAGCAGTACTTC.

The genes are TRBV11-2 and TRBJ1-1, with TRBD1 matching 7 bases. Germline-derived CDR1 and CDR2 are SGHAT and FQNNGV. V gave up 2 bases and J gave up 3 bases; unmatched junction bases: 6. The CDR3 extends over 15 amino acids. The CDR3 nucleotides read TGTGCCAGCAGCTTATATAGACAGGGTGACACTGAAGCTTTCTTT. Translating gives CASSLYRQGDTEAFF. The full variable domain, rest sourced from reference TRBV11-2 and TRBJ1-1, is EAGVAQSPRYKIIEKRQSVAFWCNPISGHATLYWYQQILGQGPKLLIQFQNNGVVDDSQLPKDRFSAERLKGVDSTLKIQPAKLEDSAVYLCASSLYRQGDTEAFFGQGTRLTVV.

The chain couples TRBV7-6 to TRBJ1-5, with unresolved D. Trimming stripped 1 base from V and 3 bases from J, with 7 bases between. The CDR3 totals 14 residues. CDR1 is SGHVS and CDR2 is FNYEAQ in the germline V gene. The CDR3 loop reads CASSLEPDNQPQHF. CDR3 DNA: TGTGCCAGCAGCTTAGAACCAGACAATCAGCCCCAGCATTTT.

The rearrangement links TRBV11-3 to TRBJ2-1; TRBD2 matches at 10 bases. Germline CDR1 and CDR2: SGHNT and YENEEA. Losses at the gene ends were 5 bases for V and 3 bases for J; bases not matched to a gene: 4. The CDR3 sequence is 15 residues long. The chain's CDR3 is CASSRIAGGYNEQFF. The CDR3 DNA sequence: TGTGCCAGCAGCAGGATAGCGGGGGGCTACAATGAGCAGTTCTTC.

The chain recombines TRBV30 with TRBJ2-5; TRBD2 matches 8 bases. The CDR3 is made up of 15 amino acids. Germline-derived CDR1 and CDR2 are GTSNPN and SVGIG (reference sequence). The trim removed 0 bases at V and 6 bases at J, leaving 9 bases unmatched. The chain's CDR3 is CAWSVLPGGDKTQYF. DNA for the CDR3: TGTGCCTGGAGTGTACTACCGGGAGGGGATAAGACCCAGTACTTC.

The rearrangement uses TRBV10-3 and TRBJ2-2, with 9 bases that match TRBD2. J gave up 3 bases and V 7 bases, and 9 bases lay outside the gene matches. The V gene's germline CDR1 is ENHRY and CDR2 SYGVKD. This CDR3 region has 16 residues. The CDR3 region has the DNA TGTGCCATCATGGTGACTAGCGGAATCTACACCGGGGAGCTGTTTTTT. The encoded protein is CAIMVTSGIYTGELFF.

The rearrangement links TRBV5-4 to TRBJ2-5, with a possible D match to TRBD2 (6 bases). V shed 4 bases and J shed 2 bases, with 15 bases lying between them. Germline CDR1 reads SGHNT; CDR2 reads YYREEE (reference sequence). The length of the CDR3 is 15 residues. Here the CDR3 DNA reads TGTGCCAGCAGCCCAATCCTGGCGGGACAAGAGACCCAGTACTTC. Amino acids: CASSPILAGQETQYF.

The CDR3 region is CASRKETGTPTF. CDR3 nucleotides: TGTGCCAGCCGGAAGGAGACAGGGACTCCCACCTTC. J is TRBJ1-2 and V is TRBV11-3, with 7 bases identical to TRBD1. Trimming cost V 8 bases and J 13 bases; bases outside gene matches: 13. From germline, CDR1 is SGHNT and CDR2 YENEEA. This CDR3 is built from 12 residues.

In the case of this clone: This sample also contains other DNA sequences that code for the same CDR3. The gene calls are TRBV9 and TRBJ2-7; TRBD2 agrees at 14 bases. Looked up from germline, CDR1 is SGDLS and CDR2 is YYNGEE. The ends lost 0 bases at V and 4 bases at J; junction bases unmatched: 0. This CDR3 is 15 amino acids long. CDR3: CASSVGTSGRYEQYF. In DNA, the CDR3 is TGTGCCAGCAGCGTAGGGACTAGCGGGAGGTACGAGCAGTACTTC.

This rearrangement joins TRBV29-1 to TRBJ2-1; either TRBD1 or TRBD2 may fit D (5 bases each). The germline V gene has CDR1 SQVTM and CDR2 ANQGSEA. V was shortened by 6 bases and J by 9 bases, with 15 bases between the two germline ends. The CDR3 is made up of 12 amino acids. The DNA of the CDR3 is TGCAGCGTCCCCCTTGGGGGAGCTGAGCAGTTCTTC. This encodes CSVPLGGAEQFF.

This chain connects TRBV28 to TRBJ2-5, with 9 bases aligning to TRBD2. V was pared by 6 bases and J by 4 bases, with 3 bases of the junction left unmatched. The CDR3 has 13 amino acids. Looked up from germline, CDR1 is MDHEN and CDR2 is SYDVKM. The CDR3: CASRKAGGETQYF. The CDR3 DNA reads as TGTGCCAGCAGAAAAGCGGGAGGAGAGACCCAGTACTTC.

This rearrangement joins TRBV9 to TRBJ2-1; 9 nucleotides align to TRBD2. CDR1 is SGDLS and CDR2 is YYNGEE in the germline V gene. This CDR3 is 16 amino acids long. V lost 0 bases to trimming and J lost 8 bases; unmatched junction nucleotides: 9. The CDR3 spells CASSVGAGGPLDEQFF. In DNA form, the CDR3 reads TGTGCCAGCAGCGTAGGGGCGGGAGGGCCTCTCGATGAGCAGTTCTTC.